This T cell receptor beta chain was captured in a study of blood T cell repertoires in COVID-19 (TCRdb year 2020). Regarding the complete study: The collaborator samples originated in the United States, Italy and Spain and spanned the acute and convalescent phases of COVID-19. The samples were drawn from two sources: the first 160 participants of the ongoing ImmuneRACE study, and approximately 1,300 subjects contributed by 6 global collaborators. A freely available public database, intended as a resource for researchers studying the immune response to SARS-CoV-2, is where the repertoires were released. The dataset comprised deeply sampled blood TCRbeta repertoires from subjects exposed to, actively infected with, or recovered from COVID-19. The material from the prospective study consisted of cDNA or gDNA derived from T cells, B-cell-depleted T cells, or PBMCs. A de-identified subject ID, COVID-19 status, age in years and sex were almost always included in the sample metadata. Where HLA class I and class II types were available, the types were taken from metadata supplied by the sample provider, not from assay-based typing.

Trimming at the junction amounts to 0 bases on V and 9 bases on J, and the germline ends lie 14 bases apart. The germline V gene yields SGHDN for CDR1 and FVKESK for CDR2. The CDR3 contains 15 residues, cysteine and phenylalanine counted. The kept DNA is CDR3 alone, 45 bases in frame from the first base. Enrolling through a virtual design, the prospective study's participants ranged in age from roughly 18 to 89 years and lived across 24 United States geographic areas. In the prospective study, cohorts were assigned on the basis of participant-reported clinical history obtained from a screening survey and a study questionnaire. For ImmuneRACE Cohort 3, a participant was defined as recovered based on two consecutive negative NP/OP PCR tests, clearance by a healthcare professional, or resolution of symptoms. Each participant in the prospective study had whole blood, serum and a nasopharyngeal or oropharyngeal swab collected by mobile phlebotomists. Additional blood draws and questionnaires over an approximately 2-month period could optionally be provided by prospective study participants. Before DNA extraction, blood samples from the prospective study were shipped at room temperature or frozen.

Worth noting for this clone: It has no known antigen specificity. No base quality values were provided; no much bigger clone lies one nucleotide off.

Overall results and qualifications from the work: The quantity of clinical and demographic metadata differed by source and by participant and was supplied without curation.

The immunoSEQ Assay, a bias-controlled multiplex PCR, was used to amplify TCRbeta CDR3 regions from genomic DNA. Per the source publication's procedure: The number of nucleated cells in each sample was estimated by amplification of reference gene primers within the assay. To quantify the absolute abundance of each unique TCRbeta CDR3 rearrangement, sequence reads were collapsed and filtered. For each sample, productive Simpson clonality was calculated as the square root of Simpson's diversity index across productive rearrangements. This immuneACCESS table, as held by TCRdb, lists in-frame sequences with V and J called but not all clones. Of the missing ones, under half trace to an unresolved V gene in checked studies; the others have no known cause. From that table come the V and J calls and clone size; the DNA was used to work out D and trimming. The table for this sample lists 150,000 or so clones; more than 65% of them were counted only once. In total, the top ten clones hold approximately 10% of the sample.

The clonotype comes from a man aged 50-60 years who had recovered from COVID-19. Sequenced input: PBMCs or T cells enriched from blood (not recorded which). The V and J genes are TRBV14 and TRBJ1-4, with TRBD1 tentatively as D gene (6 bases match). The CDR3 region: CASSQDLGQGQKLFF. The DNA is TGTGCCAGCAGCCAAGACCTGGGACAAGGCCAAAAACTGTTTTTT.